The TCR beta chain under discussion was sequenced for a study of CD8+ T cells in alopecia areata. The CDR3 sequence is 13 residues long. V was clipped by 3 bases and J by 6 bases, with 11 bases between them. Per the germline V gene, CDR1 is SGHTA and CDR2 is FQGTGA. Reverse transcription of extracted RNA yielded cDNA, which provided the sequencing template. Assay: immunoSEQ multiplex PCR; the TCRdb copy retains only in-frame clones and omits some. The sample contains about 250,000 clones, roughly two thirds of which appear only once. The chain has TRBV7-3 and TRBJ1-2; D not resolved. The source material was CD4+ T cells sorted from blood, sampled at week 0. The TCR comes from a human donor with alopecia areata. The CDR3 spells CASSFAGFDGYTF. CDR3 in DNA: TGTGCCAGCAGCTTTGCGGGCTTTGATGGCTACACCTTC. The full variable domain, in which reference TRBV7-3 and TRBJ1-2 provide the parts outside the CDR3, is GAGVSQTPSNKVTEKGKYVELRCDPISGHTALYWYRQSLGQGPEFLIYFQGTGAADDSGLPNDRFFAVRPEGSVSTLKIQRTERGDSAVYLCASSFAGFDGYTFGSGTRLTVV.